This T cell receptor beta chain was recorded in a study of PD-1 blockade in classical Hodgkin lymphoma. For the study at large: Patients received nivolumab 3 mg/kg intravenously every 2 weeks.

Using immunoSEQ multiplex PCR, the repertoire was profiled, and TCRdb retains in-frame clones only, with some absent. The sample records 70,000 to 80,000 clones, roughly 91% being singletons. Each patient experienced a relapse that followed autologous stem cell transplantation, and brentuximab vedotin exposure varied. Complete response, partial response or progressive disease was recorded as best response. This CDR3 is built from 13 residues. Germline CDR1 reads MGHDK; CDR2 reads SYGVNS. V was clipped by 5 bases and J by 5 bases, with 10 bases between them. Sequenced material: peripheral blood mononuclear cells (PBMCs), taken at baseline. The sequence was collected from a human donor with classical Hodgkin lymphoma. The rearrangement uses TRBV25-1 and TRBJ2-1, with D maybe TRBD2 (6 bases). The CDR3 nucleotides read TGTGCCAGCAGTCGCACGGGGGACAATGAGCAGTTCTTC. It encodes CASSRTGDNEQFF.